Presented here are 25 T cell receptor beta chains from one specimen sequenced in a study of blood T cell repertoires in COVID-19. This table comes from immunoSEQ multiplex PCR, and its TCRdb copy is limited to in-frame clones, with some not included. The table shows about 81,000 clones, with roughly 82% occurring only once. The sequenced material came from peripheral blood. All receptors come from a human donor in a cohort sampled during active COVID-19.

The V gene is TRBV15, the J gene TRBJ2-7; tentative D call: TRBD1 (5 bases). Germline values: CDR1 LNHNV, CDR2 YYDKDF (reference sequence). Trimming shortened V by 8 bases and J by 3 bases, and 14 bases separated the two germline ends. This CDR3 is built from 13 residues. CDR3 amino acids: CATSFAQGYEQYF. The CDR3 DNA reads TGTGCCACCTCCTTCGCCCAGGGCTACGAGCAGTACTTC.

This clone was counted a single time. The chain uses TRBV5-1 and TRBJ1-3; D unclear. CDR1 is SGHRS, CDR2 YFSETQ, per germline. V lost 3 bases and J 4 bases, leaving 5 bases between the germline ends. There are 12 residues in the CDR3. Written as DNA, the CDR3 is TGCGCCAGCAGCTCGCAGGGAAACACCATATATTTT. This encodes CASSSQGNTIYF.

The gene calls are TRBV19 and TRBJ1-1; the D is unclear. This CDR3 spans 15 amino acids. Deletions cut 2 bases from V and 4 bases from J, with 14 bases between. Per germline, CDR1 LNHDA and CDR2 SQIVND (reference sequence). The CDR3 nucleotides are TGTGCCAGTAGTATATCAGGAGGGTCCCTCACTGAAGCTTTCTTT. Translating gives CASSISGGSLTEAFF.

This chain joins TRBV2 and TRBJ2-7; 10 bases match TRBD1. The CDR3 loop spans 15 amino acids. After removal of 5 bases from V and 3 bases from J, the junction contained 7 bases not matched to a gene. Per the germline V gene, CDR1 is SNHLY and CDR2 is FYNNEI. The CDR3 coding sequence is TGTGCCAGCAGTATTGGGACAGGGGAATTCTACGAGCAGTACTTC. Amino acid sequence: CASSIGTGEFYEQYF.

This clone showed up just once. The chain uses TRBV4-2 and TRBJ1-2; 8 bases fit TRBD1. CDR1 and CDR2 from the germline V gene are LGHNA and YNFKEQ. The J segment lost 2 bases and the V segment lost 4 bases, leaving 6 bases of the junction unmatched. The CDR3 length is 15 residues. The DNA for the CDR3 is TGTGCCAGCAGCCCGGAGGGACAGGCCAACTATGGCTACACCTTC. It codes for CASSPEGQANYGYTF.

This clone showed up just once. The genes are TRBV18 and TRBJ2-7; D remains unclear. Germline CDR1 is KGHSH and CDR2 is LQKENI. Trimming pared 3 bases from V and 3 bases from J, leaving 9 bases between. The length of the CDR3 is 13 residues. As DNA, the CDR3 is TGTGCCAGCTCACCCCTCGGCGGCTACGAGCAGTACTTC. It translates to CASSPLGGYEQYF.

This chain uses TRBV5-6 with TRBJ2-7; TRBD1 is a possible D gene (6 bases). Germline lookup yields CDR1 SGHDT and CDR2 YYEEEE. The CDR3 covers 15 residues. Trimming cost V 1 base and J 0 bases, with 11 bases left between them. The CDR3: CASSLFGTISYEQYF. CDR3 DNA sequence: TGTGCCAGCAGCTTGTTTGGGACAATCTCCTACGAGCAGTACTTC.

This rearrangement joins TRBV11-2 to TRBJ2-7, with D possibly TRBD1 on 5 matching bases. The CDR3 runs to 12 residues. The V end lost 4 bases, the J end lost 7 bases, and 11 bases lay between the germline ends. Germline CDR1 SGHAT, CDR2 FQNNGV. CDR3 DNA: TGTGCCAGCAGCTCCCCGACAGAAGAGCAGTACTTC. Its translation: CASSSPTEEQYF.

The chain links TRBV9 to TRBJ1-2, with 10 bases identical to TRBD1. Trimming took 0 bases from V and 6 from J; bases not matched to a gene: 5. The germline V gene has CDR1 SGDLS and CDR2 YYNGEE. The CDR3 contains 15 residues. The CDR3 loop reads CASSVVGQGVDGYTF. DNA for the CDR3: TGTGCCAGCAGCGTAGTAGGACAGGGGGTAGATGGCTACACCTTC.

V usage is TRBV5-1 and J usage is TRBJ2-5; D ambiguous. Trimming left V 0 bases short and J 5 bases short, with 8 bases between. The CDR3 spans 13 residues. Germline V gene data show CDR1 as SGHRS and CDR2 as YFSETQ. Written as DNA, the CDR3 is TGCGCCAGCAGCTTGGCCTGGCGGGAGACCCAGTACTTC. This translates into CASSLAWRETQYF.

The chain has TRBV6-5 and TRBJ1-2; tentative D call: TRBD1 (6 bases). V lost 0 bases and J 8 bases, leaving 10 bases between the germline ends. The germline CDR1 and CDR2 sequences are MNHEY and SVGAGI. This CDR3 has 13 amino acids. CDR3 protein: CASSYSGAGGYTF. DNA of the CDR3: TGTGCCAGCAGTTACTCGGGGGCCGGGGGCTACACCTTC.

The chain combines TRBV15 with TRBJ2-5; 9 nucleotides line up with TRBD1. V shed 2 bases, J shed 5 bases, and the junction held 9 bases outside the gene matches. Germline CDR1 LNHNV, CDR2 YYDKDF (reference sequence). The CDR3 totals 16 residues. CDR3 in amino acids: CATSRPTGGARETQYF. The CDR3 nucleotides are TGTGCCACCAGCAGACCCACAGGGGGCGCCAGGGAGACCCAGTACTTC. The whole variable domain, remainder taken from reference TRBV15 and TRBJ2-5, is DAMVIQNPRYQVTQFGKPVTLSCSQTLNHNVMYWYQQKSSQAPKLLFHYYDKDFNNEADTPDNFQSRRPNTSFCFLDIRSPGLGDTAMYLCATSRPTGGARETQYFGPGTRLLVL.

The rearrangement joins TRBV10-2 to TRBJ1-2; D possibly corresponds to TRBD1 (6 bases). Germline V lookup: CDR1 WSHSY, CDR2 SAAADI. There are 12 residues in the CDR3. Between the trimmed V and J ends, which lost 6 bases and 6 bases, there was a span of 11 bases. The CDR3 region has the DNA TGCGCCAGCAGCGCAGGGGTGGATGGCTACACCTTC. Its protein is CASSAGVDGYTF.

This clone was recorded once. The gene calls are TRBV6-2 or TRBV6-3 and TRBJ2-3; 15 nucleotides align to TRBD2. CDR3 length: 18 residues. CDR1 is MNHEY, CDR2 SVGEGT, per germline. The V gene end was trimmed by 5 bases and the J gene end by 3 bases; junction bases not matched to a gene: 9. The CDR3 here is CASSKGTSGGIGTDTQYF. In DNA form, the CDR3 reads TGTGCCAGCAGTAAAGGGACTAGCGGGGGGATAGGGACAGATACGCAGTATTTT.

This clone was seen a single time. The J gene is TRBJ1-2, the V gene TRBV5-4; D is perhaps TRBD1 (6 bases). The V end was cut by 0 bases, the J end by 6 bases, with 18 bases between. Germline V gene data show CDR1 as SGHNT and CDR2 as YYREEE (reference sequence). This CDR3 comprises 16 residues. CDR3 nucleotide sequence: TGTGCCAGCAGCTTGGAACGTGGGCAGGGGTTTGATGGCTACACCTTC. This gives the protein CASSLERGQGFDGYTF.

The V call is TRBV4-2, the J call TRBJ1-2, with TRBD1 matching 7 bases. The length of the CDR3 is 14 residues. Germline V gene data show CDR1 as LGHNA and CDR2 as YNFKEQ. V shed 3 bases, J shed 12 bases, and the junction held 13 bases outside the gene matches. The CDR3 DNA follows: TGTGCCAGCAGCCAGGAGGGGGCAGCTATGGGGGACACCTTC. Translated, it gives CASSQEGAAMGDTF.

The rearrangement uses TRBV6-5 and TRBJ1-2; 7 bases map to TRBD1. The germline gives CDR1 MNHEY, CDR2 SVGAGI. The V and J ends lost 10 bases and 6 bases, in that order; junction bases with no gene match: 17. The CDR3 covers 15 residues. CDR3 protein: CATISFPGQQDGYTF. CDR3 DNA sequence: TGTGCCACCATCAGTTTTCCGGGACAGCAAGATGGCTACACCTTC.

This chain joins TRBV5-4 and TRBJ2-7; 10 bases are shared with TRBD2. The germline V gene encodes CDR1 SGHNT and CDR2 YYREEE (reference sequence). J lost 3 bases, V lost 2 bases, and 5 bases had no gene match. The CDR3 totals 15 residues. This CDR3 reads CASSLVAGGIYEQYF. The CDR3 DNA follows: TGTGCCAGCAGCTTAGTAGCGGGGGGAATCTACGAGCAGTACTTC.

This chain links TRBV3-1 (or the pseudogene TRBV3-2) with TRBJ1-3; D gene unclear. CDR1 and CDR2 from the germline V gene are LGHDT and YNNKEL (reference sequence). The CDR3 contains 15 residues. The V gene lost 4 bases and the J gene lost 0 bases, with 10 bases spanning the gap. CDR3 in DNA: TGTGCCAGCAGCCGACTCGGAGCCTCTGGAAACACCATATATTTT. This sequence encodes CASSRLGASGNTIYF.

The chain carries TRBV4-1 and TRBJ1-3; maybe TRBD1 (6 bases). The CDR3 loop spans 17 amino acids. The germline V and J ends were trimmed by 2 bases and 2 bases, with 16 bases remaining between them. Per germline, CDR1 MGHRA and CDR2 YSYEKL. The CDR3 DNA follows: TGCGCCAGCAGCCAAAGAGCGACAGGTCAGGCTGGAAACACCATATATTTT. This encodes CASSQRATGQAGNTIYF.

The chain carries TRBV10-3 and TRBJ1-4; D is unresolved. Germline V lookup: CDR1 ENHRY, CDR2 SYGVKD. The CDR3 loop spans 16 amino acids. V was cut by 3 bases and J by 0 bases, with 11 bases left in between. CDR3 DNA sequence: TGTGCCATCAGTGACTTACTTATTGCAACTAATGAAAAACTGTTTTTT. It is translated as CAISDLLIATNEKLFF.

This clone turned up a few times. In DNA, the CDR3 is TGTGCCAGCAGCCAAGGGACAGGGGTGCGGCAGCCCCAGCATTTT. Amino acid sequence: CASSQGTGVRQPQHF. J is TRBJ1-5 and V is TRBV3-1 (or the pseudogene TRBV3-2); TRBD1 aligns across 9 bases. Germline-derived CDR1 and CDR2 are LGHDT and YNNKEL (reference sequence). The V gene end was trimmed by 1 base and the J gene end by 7 bases; junction bases not matched to a gene: 5. CDR3 size: 15 residues.

V usage is TRBV20-1 and J usage is TRBJ1-2; D is unclear. CDR3 length equals 12 residues. Germline assignment: CDR1 DFQATT and CDR2 SNEGSKA (reference sequence). The V end lost 3 bases, the J end lost 4 bases, and 9 bases lay between the germline ends. The CDR3 spells CSASRDPYGYTF. The CDR3 region has the DNA TGCAGTGCTAGTCGGGATCCCTATGGCTACACCTTC.

The gene calls are TRBV3-1 (or the pseudogene TRBV3-2) and TRBJ2-7; possibly TRBD2 for D (7 bases). The germline V gene encodes CDR1 LGHDT and CDR2 YNNKEL (reference sequence). Trimming removed 1 base at V and 0 bases at J, with 13 bases between. The CDR3 length is 16 residues. Written as DNA, the CDR3 is TGTGCCAGCAGCCAAGCGCGGGGGCCTTTCTCCTACGAGCAGTACTTC. This gives the protein CASSQARGPFSYEQYF.

This chain connects TRBV7-9 to TRBJ1-3; TRBD1 might be the D (6 bases). CDR3 length: 18 amino acids. The V gene's germline CDR1 is SEHNR and CDR2 FQNEAQ (reference sequence). Trimming took 1 base from V and 0 from J, leaving 16 bases between them. The CDR3 bases are TGTGCCAGCAGCTTAGGTTTACCGGGACAAACCTCTGGAAACACCATATATTTT. Its translation: CASSLGLPGQTSGNTIYF.